Following are 2 T cell receptor beta chains from one sample sequenced in a study of high-grade serous ovarian cancer treatment subgroups. The data were produced by immunoSEQ multiplex PCR, yet TCRdb's version contains in-frame clones alone and is incomplete. The sample carries around 7,000 clones, 75% to 80% recorded once. Tumor tissue was taken before any definitive surgery or chemotherapy was given. Material: tumor tissue. These receptors originate from a human donor with high-grade serous ovarian cancer.

This chain connects TRBV5-4 to TRBJ2-3, with 7 bases fitting TRBD1. The CDR3 sequence is 14 residues long. Per the germline V gene, CDR1 is SGHNT and CDR2 is YYREEE (reference sequence). Losses at the gene ends were 5 bases for V and 2 bases for J; bases not matched to a gene: 5. The CDR3 sequence: CASRTGTVTDTQYF. In DNA form, the CDR3 reads TGTGCCAGCAGAACCGGGACAGTCACAGATACGCAGTATTTT.

Notes on this clone: Other nucleotide sequences from this sample produce the same CDR3. For the CDR3, the DNA is TGTGCCAGCAACACAGGGGGCGATGGTTCACCCCTCCACTTT. It encodes CASNTGGDGSPLHF. The chain is built from TRBV11-2 and TRBJ1-6; 9 bases align to TRBD1. Trimming removed 7 bases from V and 9 bases from J; junction bases left unmatched: 7. Germline CDR1 reads SGHAT; CDR2 reads FQNNGV. The CDR3 spans 14 residues.